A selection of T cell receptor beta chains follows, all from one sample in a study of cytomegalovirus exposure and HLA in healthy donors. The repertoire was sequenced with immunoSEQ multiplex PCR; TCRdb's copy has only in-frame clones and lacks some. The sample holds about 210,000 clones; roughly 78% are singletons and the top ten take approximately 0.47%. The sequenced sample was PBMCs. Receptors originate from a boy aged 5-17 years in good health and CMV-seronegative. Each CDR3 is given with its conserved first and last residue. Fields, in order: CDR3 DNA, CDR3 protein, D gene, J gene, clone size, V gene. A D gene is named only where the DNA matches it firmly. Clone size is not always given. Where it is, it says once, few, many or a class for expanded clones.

TGCGCCAGCAGCTTCGGAGGGGCCGAGCAGTACTTC	CASSFGGAEQYF	NA	TRBJ2-7	once	TRBV5-1
TGTGCCAGCAGTTTTGGACAGGGCTACAATGAGCAGTTCTTC	CASSFGQGYNEQFF	TRBD1	TRBJ2-1	NA	TRBV6-5
TGTGCCAGCAGCGGGCTAGCGGGCTACATCAATGAGCAGTTCTTC	CASSGLAGYINEQFF	TRBD2	TRBJ2-1	NA	TRBV9
TGTGCCTGGAGTGTACAGGGGGGGGGATCGGGGGAGCTGTTTTTT	CAWSVQGGGSGELFF	NA	TRBJ2-2	once	TRBV30
TGTGCCAGCAGCCTAGACAGCGCGAACACCGGGGAGCTGTTTTTT	CASSLDSANTGELFF	NA	TRBJ2-2	NA	TRBV28
TGTGCCAGCAGCTTAGTGGTTTCGGGGGTGTATACCTACAATGAGCAGTTCTTC	CASSLVVSGVYTYNEQFF	NA	TRBJ2-1	NA	TRBV11-2
TGTGCCTGGAGTGTACAGTTTAGCAATCAGCCCCAGCATTTT	CAWSVQFSNQPQHF	NA	TRBJ1-5	NA	TRBV30
TGTGCCATGCGGCCCCGAGGAGGTGAAAAACTGTTTTTT	CAMRPRGGEKLFF	NA	TRBJ1-4	NA	TRBV6-1
TGTGCCAGCAGCTTAGAAGCGTTCCGGCCCCAGCATTTT	CASSLEAFRPQHF	NA	TRBJ1-5	NA	TRBV7-2
TGTGCCAGTAGTATTGGAGGGAGGTCACCCCTCCACTTT	CASSIGGRSPLHF	NA	TRBJ1-6	NA	TRBV19
TGCGCCAGCAGCTTGGCCGGAGGACAGGTTAAAGAGACCCAGTACTTC	CASSLAGGQVKETQYF	TRBD1	TRBJ2-5	NA	TRBV5-1
TGTGCCAGCAGTTCTCAGGCTTTCCTTACTGAAGCTTTCTTT	CASSSQAFLTEAFF	NA	TRBJ1-1	NA	TRBV6-5
TGTGCCAGCAGTTTGAGACAGGAATACAATGAGCAGTTCTTC	CASSLRQEYNEQFF	NA	TRBJ2-1	NA	TRBV28
TGTGCCAGCAGCTTAGTCCCCGGGACAGGAAACTATGGCTACACCTTC	CASSLVPGTGNYGYTF	TRBD1	TRBJ1-2	NA	TRBV11-2
TGTGCCAGCAGTTCCACCGTGAGGTTCGCGGGGATTTACGAGCAGTACTTC	CASSSTVRFAGIYEQYF	NA	TRBJ2-7	NA	TRBV27
TGTGCCAGCAGGGCGACGGGCTCTGGAAACACCATATATTTT	CASRATGSGNTIYF	NA	TRBJ1-3	NA	TRBV6-5
TGTGCCAGTAGTATGGTCGTAGGGGGCACAGATACGCAGTATTTT	CASSMVVGGTDTQYF	NA	TRBJ2-3	NA	TRBV19
TGTGCCAGTAGTATAGATCAGGGGATGCATTCACCCCTCCACTTT	CASSIDQGMHSPLHF	NA	TRBJ1-6	NA	TRBV19
TGTGCCAGCTCACCACGGGAGGGTCGAGAGATGTTTTTT	CASSPREGREMFF	NA	TRBJ1-4	few	TRBV18
TGTGCCAGCAGTGAAGGCCTCTCCTACGAGCAGTACTTC	CASSEGLSYEQYF	NA	TRBJ2-7	NA	TRBV6-1
TGTGCCAGCAGCCCTCCACTCCCCGCCGGGGAGCTGTTTTTT	CASSPPLPAGELFF	NA	TRBJ2-2	NA	TRBV7-9
TGTGCCACCGACAGGGGGTTGGGCAATTCACCCCTCCACTTT	CATDRGLGNSPLHF	TRBD1	TRBJ1-6	NA	TRBV19
TGTGCCAGCAGCTTGGCCTTGGCTGGTGGTCCTGAAGCTTTCTTT	CASSLALAGGPEAFF	NA	TRBJ1-1	NA	TRBV5-6
TGTGCCAGCAGCGCCACAGCTAACTATGGCTACACCTTC	CASSATANYGYTF	NA	TRBJ1-2	NA	TRBV5-5
TGCGCCAGCAGCTTCAGGCAGAGCACCTACAATGAGCAGTTCTTC	CASSFRQSTYNEQFF	NA	TRBJ2-1	once	TRBV5-1
TGTGCCAGTAGTATAGTAGAGGGGAGGGCTAACACTGAAGCTTTCTTT	CASSIVEGRANTEAFF	NA	TRBJ1-1	NA	TRBV19
TGTGCCAGCAGCTTTGGAGGTGCCGGAGGCCCTGGGGCCAACGTCCTGACTTTC	CASSFGGAGGPGANVLTF	NA	TRBJ2-6	NA	TRBV11-3